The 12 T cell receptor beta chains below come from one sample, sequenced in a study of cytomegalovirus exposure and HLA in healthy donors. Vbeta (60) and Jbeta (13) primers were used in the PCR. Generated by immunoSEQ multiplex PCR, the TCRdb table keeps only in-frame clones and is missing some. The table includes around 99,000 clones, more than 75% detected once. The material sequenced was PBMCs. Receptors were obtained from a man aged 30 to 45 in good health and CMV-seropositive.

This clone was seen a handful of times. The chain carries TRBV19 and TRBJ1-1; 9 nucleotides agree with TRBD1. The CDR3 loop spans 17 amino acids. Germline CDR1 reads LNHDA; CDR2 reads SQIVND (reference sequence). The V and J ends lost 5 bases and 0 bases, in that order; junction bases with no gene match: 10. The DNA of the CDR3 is TGTGCCAGTAGTTCATCGACCCGGACAGGGGTGAACACTGAAGCTTTCTTT. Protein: CASSSSTRTGVNTEAFF.

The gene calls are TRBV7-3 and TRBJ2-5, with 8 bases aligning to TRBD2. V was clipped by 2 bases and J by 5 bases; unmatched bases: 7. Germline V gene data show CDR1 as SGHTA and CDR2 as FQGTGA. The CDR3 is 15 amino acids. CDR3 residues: CASSLSGGATETQYF. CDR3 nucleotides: TGTGCCAGCAGCTTATCCGGGGGGGCCACGGAGACCCAGTACTTC.

The chain's CDR3 is CASSYGQINSPLHF. CDR3 nucleotides: TGTGCCAGCAGCTATGGACAGATTAATTCACCCCTCCACTTT. The gene calls are TRBV7-9 and TRBJ1-6, with a tentative D call TRBD1 (6 bases). V lost 4 bases and J lost 6, with 10 bases in between. This CDR3 comprises 14 residues. Germline V gene data show CDR1 as SEHNR and CDR2 as FQNEAQ (reference sequence).

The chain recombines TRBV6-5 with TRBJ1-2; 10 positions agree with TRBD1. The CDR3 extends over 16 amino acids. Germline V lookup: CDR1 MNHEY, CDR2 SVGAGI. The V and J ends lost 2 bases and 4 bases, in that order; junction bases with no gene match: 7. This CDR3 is CASSYVRTGGSYGYTF. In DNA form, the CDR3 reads TGTGCCAGCAGTTACGTCCGGACAGGGGGATCCTATGGCTACACCTTC.

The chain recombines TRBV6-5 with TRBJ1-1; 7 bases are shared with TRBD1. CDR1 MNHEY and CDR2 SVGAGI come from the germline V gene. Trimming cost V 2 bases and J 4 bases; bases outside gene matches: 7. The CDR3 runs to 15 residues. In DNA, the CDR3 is TGTGCCAGCAGTTACCGGATACAGGGGCCCACTGAAGCTTTCTTT. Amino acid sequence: CASSYRIQGPTEAFF.

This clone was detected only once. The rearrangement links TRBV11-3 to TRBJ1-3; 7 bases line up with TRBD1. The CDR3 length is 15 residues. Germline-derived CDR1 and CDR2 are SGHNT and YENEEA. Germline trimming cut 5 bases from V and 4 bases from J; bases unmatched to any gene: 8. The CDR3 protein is CASSMDRPGGNTIYF. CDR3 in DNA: TGTGCCAGCAGCATGGACAGGCCGGGGGGAAACACCATATATTTT.

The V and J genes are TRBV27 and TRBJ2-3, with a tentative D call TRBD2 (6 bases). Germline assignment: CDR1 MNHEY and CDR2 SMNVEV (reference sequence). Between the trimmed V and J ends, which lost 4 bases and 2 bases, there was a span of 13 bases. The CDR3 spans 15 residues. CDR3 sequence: CASSWGLRDTDTQYF. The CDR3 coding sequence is TGTGCCAGCAGTTGGGGACTGAGGGACACAGATACGCAGTATTTT.

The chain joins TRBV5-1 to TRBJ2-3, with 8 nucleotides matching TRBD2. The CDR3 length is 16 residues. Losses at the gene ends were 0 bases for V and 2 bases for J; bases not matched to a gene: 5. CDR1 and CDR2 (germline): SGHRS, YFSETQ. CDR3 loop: CASSLGGLDLTDTQYF. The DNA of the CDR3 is TGCGCCAGCAGCTTGGGGGGACTAGATCTCACAGATACGCAGTATTTT. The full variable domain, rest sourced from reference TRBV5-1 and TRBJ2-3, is KAGVTQTPRYLIKTRGQQVTLSCSPISGHRSVSWYQQTPGQGLQFLFEYFSETQRNKGNFPGRFSGRQFSNSRSEMNVSTLELGDSALYLCASSLGGLDLTDTQYFGPGTRLTVL.

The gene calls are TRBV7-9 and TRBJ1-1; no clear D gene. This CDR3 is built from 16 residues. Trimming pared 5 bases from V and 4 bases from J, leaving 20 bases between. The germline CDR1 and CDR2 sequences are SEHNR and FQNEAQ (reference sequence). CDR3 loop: CASSPYQRVIGTEAFF. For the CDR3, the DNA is TGTGCCAGCAGCCCCTACCAGAGGGTGATAGGCACTGAAGCTTTCTTT. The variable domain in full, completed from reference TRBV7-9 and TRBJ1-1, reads DTGVSQNPRHKITKRGQNVTFRCDPISEHNRLYWYRQTLGQGPEFLTYFQNEAQLEKSRLLSDRFSAERPKGSFSTLEIQRTEQGDSAMYLCASSPYQRVIGTEAFFGQGTRLTVV.

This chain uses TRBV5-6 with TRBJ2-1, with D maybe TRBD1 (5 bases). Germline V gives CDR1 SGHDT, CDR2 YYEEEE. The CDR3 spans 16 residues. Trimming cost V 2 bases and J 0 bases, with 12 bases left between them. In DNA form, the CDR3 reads TGTGCCAGCAGCTTACGTACAGGAAGCTCCTACAATGAGCAGTTCTTC. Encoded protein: CASSLRTGSSYNEQFF.

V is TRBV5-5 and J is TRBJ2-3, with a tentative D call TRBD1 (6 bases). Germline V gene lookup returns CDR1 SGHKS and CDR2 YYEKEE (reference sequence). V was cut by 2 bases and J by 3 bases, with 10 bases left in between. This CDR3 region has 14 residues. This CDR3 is CASSLQGDTDTQYF. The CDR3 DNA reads TGTGCCAGCAGCTTACAGGGAGATACAGATACGCAGTATTTT.

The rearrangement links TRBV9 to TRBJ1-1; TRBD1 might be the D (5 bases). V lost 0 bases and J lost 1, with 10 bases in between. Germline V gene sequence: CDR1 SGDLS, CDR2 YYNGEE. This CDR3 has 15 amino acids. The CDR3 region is CASSVGGGANTEAFF. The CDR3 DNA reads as TGTGCCAGCAGCGTAGGGGGAGGGGCGAACACTGAAGCTTTCTTT.